One sample yielded the 24 T cell receptor beta chains listed below, sequenced in a study of OX40 agonist ivuxolimab in advanced cancers. Assay: immunoSEQ multiplex PCR; the TCRdb copy retains only in-frame clones and omits some. The sample consists of around 68,000 clones, around 87% of them appearing once. Here the sequenced sample was CD4+ or CD8+ T cells sorted from blood, taken in a trial of the OX40 agonist ivuxolimab. Receptors originate from an adult with an advanced solid tumor such as melanoma, head and neck, liver or kidney cancer.

The genes are TRBV11-2 and TRBJ2-7, with 8 bases matching TRBD1. CDR1 is SGHAT and CDR2 is FQNNGV in the germline V gene. The CDR3 length is 15 residues. Unmatched junction bases numbered 7, after V lost 6 bases and J lost 0 bases. The CDR3 DNA sequence: TGTGCCAGCAGGGAGGGACAGGTTATCTCCTACGAGCAGTACTTC. It codes for CASREGQVISYEQYF. The full variable domain, with the rest looked up from reference TRBV11-2 and TRBJ2-7, is EAGVAQSPRYKIIEKRQSVAFWCNPISGHATLYWYQQILGQGPKLLIQFQNNGVVDDSQLPKDRFSAERLKGVDSTLKIQPAKLEDSAVYLCASREGQVISYEQYFGPGTRLTVT.

V is TRBV5-1 and J is TRBJ1-1; TRBD1 matches 7 bases. The V gene's germline CDR1 is SGHRS and CDR2 YFSETQ. CDR3 length: 14 amino acids. The trim removed 1 base at V and 3 bases at J, leaving 3 bases unmatched. CDR3 sequence: CASSLQGGYTEAFF. The DNA for the CDR3 is TGCGCCAGCAGCTTGCAGGGGGGGTACACTGAAGCTTTCTTT.

This clone was counted once. The V and J genes are TRBV6-5 and TRBJ2-7, with 11 bases aligning to TRBD2. The germline CDR1 and CDR2 sequences are MNHEY and SVGAGI. V trimming: 9 bases; J trimming: 2 bases; junction bases outside the gene matches: 6. CDR3 length: 14 residues. The CDR3 DNA reads TGTGCCAGTGCTAGCGGGGGGAATACCTACGAGCAGTACTTC. Its translation: CASASGGNTYEQYF.

The V and J genes are TRBV15 and TRBJ2-7; tentatively, D is TRBD2 (6 bases). Germline loops: CDR1 LNHNV, CDR2 YYDKDF (reference sequence). The length of the CDR3 is 14 residues. With 3 bases removed from V and 6 bases from J, the gap between germline ends came to 15 bases. The CDR3 bases are TGTGCCACCAGCAGTCGGGAGACCCGCCGCGAGCAGTACTTC. The encoded protein is CATSSRETRREQYF. The full variable domain, completed using reference TRBV15 and TRBJ2-7, is DAMVIQNPRYQVTQFGKPVTLSCSQTLNHNVMYWYQQKSSQAPKLLFHYYDKDFNNEADTPDNFQSRRPNTSFCFLDIRSPGLGDTAMYLCATSSRETRREQYFGPGTRLTVT.

This clone was counted only a few times. This chain connects TRBV18 to TRBJ1-6; D gene unclear. V lost 0 bases and J lost 6, with 12 bases in between. Germline V gives CDR1 KGHSH, CDR2 LQKENI. The CDR3 is made up of 16 amino acids. CDR3 sequence reads: CASSPPSAGSNSPLHF. The CDR3 region has the DNA TGTGCCAGCTCACCACCTTCGGCGGGAAGTAATTCACCCCTCCACTTT.

This sequence joins TRBV13 and TRBJ2-1, with TRBD2 identical over 8 bases. There are 15 residues in the CDR3. V shed 6 bases and J 8 bases; nucleotides not matched to a gene: 12. Germline V CDR1 and CDR2: PRHDT, FYEKMQ (reference sequence). CDR3 loop: CASRLGSGGIDEQFF. The CDR3 DNA reads TGTGCCAGCAGGTTGGGGAGCGGGGGTATCGATGAGCAGTTCTTC.

The rearrangement links TRBV6-5 to TRBJ1-4; D remains unclear. CDR1 is MNHEY and CDR2 is SVGAGI in the germline V gene. The germline V and J ends were trimmed by 4 bases and 0 bases, with 0 bases remaining between them. The CDR3 consists of 12 residues. CDR3 sequence: CASSSTNEKLFF. In DNA form, the CDR3 reads TGTGCCAGCAGTTCAACTAATGAAAAACTGTTTTTT.

The chain carries TRBV15 and TRBJ2-7, with a weak D call TRBD2 (6 bases). The V gene's germline CDR1 is LNHNV and CDR2 YYDKDF (reference sequence). The CDR3 is made up of 16 amino acids. The ends were cut back, 0 bases at V and 5 bases at J, with 17 bases in the middle. The CDR3: CATSREFGTGENEQYF. CDR3 DNA: TGTGCCACCAGCAGAGAATTTGGTACGGGGGAGAACGAGCAGTACTTC. The full variable domain, in which reference TRBV15 and TRBJ2-7 provide the parts outside the CDR3, is DAMVIQNPRYQVTQFGKPVTLSCSQTLNHNVMYWYQQKSSQAPKLLFHYYDKDFNNEADTPDNFQSRRPNTSFCFLDIRSPGLGDTAMYLCATSREFGTGENEQYFGPGTRLTVT.

The chain couples TRBV2 to TRBJ1-5, with 12 nucleotides matching TRBD1. V gave up 8 bases and J gave up 4 bases; unmatched junction bases: 18. Germline CDR1 reads SNHLY; CDR2 reads FYNNEI. The CDR3 is 19 amino acids. CDR3 sequence: CASQRGSGQGASRNQPQHF. CDR3 nucleotide sequence: TGTGCCAGCCAAAGGGGATCGGGACAGGGGGCTTCGAGGAATCAGCCCCAGCATTTT.

V usage is TRBV7-9 and J usage is TRBJ1-4, with no clear D. This CDR3 has 10 amino acids. Deletions cut 5 bases from V and 8 bases from J, with 3 bases between. CDR1 and CDR2 from the germline V gene are SEHNR and FQNEAQ (reference sequence). The CDR3 DNA follows: TGTGCCAGCAGCCCAGAAAAACTGTTTTTT. It encodes CASSPEKLFF. The whole variable domain, remainder taken from reference TRBV7-9 and TRBJ1-4, is DTGVSQNPRHKITKRGQNVTFRCDPISEHNRLYWYRQTLGQGPEFLTYFQNEAQLEKSRLLSDRFSAERPKGSFSTLEIQRTEQGDSAMYLCASSPEKLFFGSGTQLSVL.

The chain couples TRBV9 to TRBJ2-3; D gene ambiguous. Per the germline V gene, CDR1 is SGDLS and CDR2 is YYNGEE. CDR3 length equals 15 residues. Trimming took 3 bases from V and 2 from J, leaving 13 bases between them. Written as DNA, the CDR3 is TGTGCCAGCAGCGACGTCCGGAGCTTCACAGATACGCAGTATTTT. Protein: CASSDVRSFTDTQYF.

The genes are TRBV4-1 and TRBJ1-2, with D perhaps matching TRBD1 (5 bases). The V gene lost 1 base and the J gene lost 6 bases, with 21 bases spanning the gap. This CDR3 contains 17 residues. The germline V gene encodes CDR1 MGHRA and CDR2 YSYEKL. CDR3 loop: CASSQGPLGGKRDGYTF. Here the CDR3 DNA reads TGCGCCAGCAGCCAAGGCCCCTTGGGGGGAAAGAGGGATGGCTACACCTTC.

The V and J genes are TRBV11-2 and TRBJ1-1, with 8 bases fitting TRBD1. The trim removed 0 bases at V and 5 bases at J, leaving 5 bases unmatched. Per the germline V gene, CDR1 is SGHAT and CDR2 is FQNNGV. This CDR3 has 15 residues. This CDR3 is CASSLEWTGRTEAFF. The DNA for the CDR3 is TGTGCCAGCAGCTTAGAATGGACAGGGCGGACTGAAGCTTTCTTT.

The chain couples TRBV7-2 to TRBJ2-5, with D hard to call. V dropped 5 bases and J dropped 9 bases, with 13 bases sitting between them. The CDR3 has 12 amino acids. Per the germline V gene, CDR1 is SGHTA and CDR2 is FQGNSA. CDR3 amino acids: CASSPTLAAQYF. The CDR3 DNA sequence: TGTGCCAGCAGCCCCACCCTTGCGGCCCAGTACTTC.

The chain couples TRBV19 to TRBJ1-2; the D is unclear. CDR1 is LNHDA, CDR2 SQIVND, per germline (reference sequence). The CDR3 is 14 residues long. Trimming removed 4 bases from V and 4 bases from J, with 13 bases in between. CDR3 amino acids: CASSTPGRTYGYTF. The DNA of the CDR3 is TGTGCCAGTAGTACCCCCGGGCGGACCTATGGCTACACCTTC. Filled out from reference TRBV19 and TRBJ1-2, the complete variable domain reads DGGITQSPKYLFRKEGQNVTLSCEQNLNHDAMYWYRQDPGQGLRLIYYSQIVNDFQKGDIAEGYSVSREKKESFPLTVTSAQKNPTAFYLCASSTPGRTYGYTFGSGTRLTVV.

The V call is TRBV5-1, the J call TRBJ1-1; D is uncertain. V gave up 3 bases and J gave up 0 bases, with 9 bases separating them. The germline V gene encodes CDR1 SGHRS and CDR2 YFSETQ. This CDR3 contains 14 residues. The CDR3 bases are TGCGCCAGCAGCTCCTACAGACTGAACACTGAAGCTTTCTTT. This sequence encodes CASSSYRLNTEAFF.

V and J are TRBV25-1 and TRBJ1-6, with 10 bases lining up with TRBD1. Per germline, CDR1 MGHDK and CDR2 SYGVNS. V was pared by 4 bases and J by 7 bases, with 1 base of the junction left unmatched. This CDR3 contains 14 residues. The CDR3 region has the DNA TGTGCCAGCAGTGGGGACAGGGGCAATTCACCCCTCCACTTT. Translating it yields CASSGDRGNSPLHF.

This chain uses TRBV2 with TRBJ1-1; D uncertain. Germline CDR1 reads SNHLY; CDR2 reads FYNNEI. The CDR3 contains 13 residues. V was clipped by 2 bases and J by 8 bases, with 12 bases between them. The CDR3 nucleotides read TGTGCCAGCAGTGAATTCGGAACACGGGAAGCTTTCTTT. This encodes CASSEFGTREAFF.

This rearrangement joins TRBV9 to TRBJ2-1; 12 nucleotides align to TRBD2. This CDR3 comprises 17 residues. CDR1 and CDR2 from the germline V gene are SGDLS and YYNGEE. V dropped 2 bases and J dropped 7; count of bases not matched to a gene: 10. CDR3 residues: CASSVSLGLAGFNEQFF. The CDR3 DNA is TGTGCCAGCAGCGTCTCTTTGGGACTAGCGGGCTTTAATGAGCAGTTCTTC. Complete variable domain (other parts from reference TRBV9 and TRBJ2-1): DSGVTQTPKHLITATGQRVTLRCSPRSGDLSVYWYQQSLDQGLQFLIQYYNGEERAKGNILERFSAQQFPDLHSELNLSSLELGDSALYFCASSVSLGLAGFNEQFFGPGTRLTVL.

This chain links TRBV5-4 with TRBJ1-2, with TRBD1 identical over 9 bases. Germline V CDR1 and CDR2: SGHNT, YYREEE (reference sequence). V was clipped by 4 bases and J by 8 bases; unmatched bases: 12. The length of the CDR3 is 15 residues. DNA for the CDR3: TGTGCCAGCAGCCCCAGAGACAGGGGGTCAGGGGGCTACACCTTC. It is translated as CASSPRDRGSGGYTF.

The chain links TRBV15 to TRBJ2-1; 10 positions agree with TRBD1. Germline V gene data show CDR1 as LNHNV and CDR2 as YYDKDF (reference sequence). With V trimmed by 8 bases and J by 2 bases, 9 bases remained unmatched. There are 16 residues in the CDR3. This CDR3 reads CATVPGQGTAYNEQFF. For the CDR3, the DNA is TGTGCCACCGTCCCGGGACAGGGGACGGCCTACAATGAGCAGTTCTTC.

The chain is built from TRBV6-9 and TRBJ1-2; no clear D gene. Germline loops: CDR1 MNHGY, CDR2 SVAAGI. V shed 3 bases and J shed 2 bases, with 13 bases lying between them. This CDR3 contains 15 residues. This CDR3 reads CASSYSSNGNYGYTF. CDR3 DNA sequence: TGTGCCAGCAGTTACTCGAGTAACGGAAACTATGGCTACACCTTC.

This clone came up a few times. J is TRBJ2-3 and V is TRBV5-5; no clear D. The CDR3 loop spans 14 amino acids. Deletions cut 0 bases from V and 3 bases from J, with 8 bases between. CDR1 SGHKS and CDR2 YYEKEE come from the germline V gene (reference sequence). CDR3 DNA sequence: TGTGCCAGCAGCTTGGAAGGCAGAACAGATACGCAGTATTTT. Encoded protein: CASSLEGRTDTQYF.

V gene TRBV4-3 combines with J gene TRBJ1-1; perhaps TRBD1 as D (6 bases). Trimming stripped 4 bases from V and 6 bases from J, with 24 bases between. Germline lookup yields CDR1 LGHNA and CDR2 YSLEER. The CDR3 spans 17 residues. CDR3: CASSLLGGGRGVAEAFF. The CDR3 DNA reads TGCGCCAGCAGCCTCCTAGGCGGGGGGCGCGGTGTCGCTGAAGCTTTCTTT.